The 15 T cell receptor beta chains presented below share a single source sample, sequenced in a study of monozygotic twins with cystic fibrosis. Repertoires were generated with immunoSEQ multiplex PCR, while TCRdb's copy carries only in-frame clones and drops some. Of 30,000 to 35,000 clones listed, just over 65% are singletons. Sequenced: blood. Receptors were obtained from a girl under 18 with cystic fibrosis.

This clone was seen a few times. This chain uses TRBV27 with TRBJ1-2; maybe TRBD1 (6 bases). Looked up from germline, CDR1 is MNHEY and CDR2 is SMNVEV (reference sequence). Trimming left V 5 bases short and J 8 bases short, with 15 bases between. This CDR3 comprises 13 residues. The CDR3 DNA reads TGTGCCAGCAGTACTCCGGGACATACCGGCTACACCTTC. Its translation is CASSTPGHTGYTF.

The rearrangement links TRBV29-1 to TRBJ2-1; D is perhaps TRBD1 (5 bases). Looked up from germline, CDR1 is SQVTM and CDR2 is ANQGSEA. This CDR3 comprises 11 residues. The V and J ends lost 8 bases and 4 bases respectively, with 9 bases between them. CDR3 residues: CSSRQYNEQFF. CDR3 DNA: TGCAGCTCCAGACAGTACAATGAGCAGTTCTTC.

The chain is built from TRBV18 and TRBJ2-6; D remains unclear. This CDR3 comprises 15 residues. V shed 3 bases and J shed 0 bases, with 6 bases lying between them. Germline assignment: CDR1 KGHSH and CDR2 LQKENI. The CDR3 DNA sequence: TGTGCCAGCTCACCCCAGGTCTCTGGGGCCAACGTCCTGACTTTC. Residues: CASSPQVSGANVLTF.

V is TRBV19 and J is TRBJ1-2; unclear D gene. Trimming pared 7 bases from V and 7 bases from J, leaving 19 bases between. The CDR3 has 14 residues. The germline V gene has CDR1 LNHDA and CDR2 SQIVND (reference sequence). The CDR3 DNA follows: TGTGCCAGTAATCTGGCCCCTGGCGGACGTGGCTACACCTTC. As protein: CASNLAPGGRGYTF.

In this sample, this clone turned up once. This rearrangement joins TRBV6-6 to TRBJ2-7, with TRBD1 matching over 10 bases. The CDR3 is 15 residues long. With V trimmed by 0 bases and J by 4 bases, 3 bases remained unmatched. From germline, CDR1 is MNHNY and CDR2 SVGAGI (reference sequence). Here the CDR3 reads CASSYSGQGGYEQYF. In DNA, the CDR3 is TGTGCCAGCAGTTACTCCGGACAGGGGGGATACGAGCAGTACTTC.

This chain connects TRBV14 to TRBJ2-3; D call uncertain. This CDR3 spans 15 amino acids. V was pared by 1 base and J by 0 bases, with 8 bases between. From germline, CDR1 is SGHDN and CDR2 FVKESK. CDR3 sequence reads: CASSQVAVSTDTQYF. CDR3 nucleotides: TGTGCCAGCAGCCAAGTGGCGGTGAGCACAGATACGCAGTATTTT.

The genes are TRBV14 and TRBJ1-2; D uncertain. The CDR3 consists of 14 residues. Trimming pared 4 bases from V and 4 bases from J, leaving 13 bases between. From germline, CDR1 is SGHDN and CDR2 FVKESK. In DNA, the CDR3 is TGTGCCAGCAGCCTTCAGGCCGGCCCCTATGGCTACACCTTC. Protein sequence: CASSLQAGPYGYTF.

This clone was detected a few times. The chain uses TRBV30 and TRBJ2-7; TRBD2 is a possible D gene (5 bases). Germline CDR1 GTSNPN, CDR2 SVGIG (reference sequence). V lost 7 bases to trimming and J lost 2 bases, with 15 bases between them. The CDR3 runs to 13 residues. CDR3 DNA: TGTGCCTCCAAAGATTCACTAGCCTACGAGCAGTACTTC. Its translation is CASKDSLAYEQYF.

The V and J genes are TRBV5-4 and TRBJ1-2; 8 positions match TRBD1. The CDR3 has 15 residues. Germline-derived CDR1 and CDR2 are SGHNT and YYREEE (reference sequence). The junction had 7 bases not matched to a gene; V was cut back by 3 bases and J by 3 bases. CDR3 nucleotide sequence: TGTGCCAGCAGCTCCCCCGGACAGGGTGACTATGGCTACACCTTC. Amino acid sequence: CASSSPGQGDYGYTF. The variable domain in full, with the rest retrieved from reference TRBV5-4 and TRBJ1-2, is ETGVTQSPTHLIKTRGQQVTLRCSSQSGHNTVSWYQQALGQGPQFIFQYYREEENGRGNFPPRFSGLQFPNYSSELNVNALELDDSALYLCASSSPGQGDYGYTFGSGTRLTVV.

This clone has only a few counts. The genes are TRBV19 and TRBJ2-2, with D possibly TRBD2 on 5 matching bases. The CDR3 has 19 amino acids. Germline lookup yields CDR1 LNHDA and CDR2 SQIVND (reference sequence). V lost 3 bases to trimming and J lost 0 bases, with 20 bases between them. This CDR3 is CASSIRTAYLRTNTGELFF. Here the CDR3 DNA reads TGTGCCAGTAGTATTCGGACTGCCTACCTCAGAACGAACACCGGGGAGCTGTTTTTT.

The chain uses TRBV7-2 and TRBJ2-7; weak D call: TRBD2 (6 bases). Trimming cost V 5 bases and J 3 bases, with 17 bases left between them. CDR3 size: 15 residues. The germline CDR1 and CDR2 sequences are SGHTA and FQGNSA. The CDR3 spells CASSPLPGGDYEQYF. CDR3 in DNA: TGTGCCAGCAGCCCCCTCCCTGGCGGGGACTACGAGCAGTACTTC.

CDR3 DNA: TGTGCCAGCACCCCGGAGACGGGAAAACTGTTTTTT. This sequence encodes CASTPETGKLFF. This chain connects TRBV7-9 to TRBJ1-4; D is undetermined. CDR1 is SEHNR and CDR2 is FQNEAQ in the germline V gene (reference sequence). Trimming shortened V by 7 bases and J by 10 bases, and 13 bases separated the two germline ends. The CDR3 spans 12 residues.

This clone was found once. V and J are TRBV5-1 and TRBJ2-7; 7 bases align to TRBD2. CDR3 size: 15 residues. The V gene's germline CDR1 is SGHRS and CDR2 YFSETQ. V was pared by 0 bases and J by 6 bases, with 9 bases of the junction left unmatched. This chain's CDR3 is CASSLGLASLSEQYV. In nucleotides, the CDR3 is TGCGCCAGCAGCTTGGGACTAGCCTCCCTCTCCGAGCAGTACGTC.

The rearrangement links TRBV27 to TRBJ1-5, with TRBD1 matching 9 bases. Germline loops: CDR1 MNHEY, CDR2 SMNVEV (reference sequence). CDR3 length equals 15 residues. The J segment lost 4 bases and the V segment lost 5 bases, leaving 6 bases of the junction unmatched. The CDR3 loop is CASSPNRGRNQPQHF. Here the CDR3 DNA reads TGTGCCAGCAGTCCCAACAGGGGGCGAAATCAGCCCCAGCATTTT.

In this sample, this clone turned up a few times. The rearrangement links TRBV27 to TRBJ1-1, with D perhaps matching TRBD1 (5 bases). Germline V gives CDR1 MNHEY, CDR2 SMNVEV (reference sequence). This CDR3 is built from 15 residues. Trimming took 7 bases from V and 3 from J, leaving 18 bases between them. CDR3 bases: TGTGCCAGCAAACCGGCGGGGGTAGGCTACACTGAAGCTTTCTTT. It is translated as CASKPAGVGYTEAFF.